This T cell receptor beta chain was recorded in a study of OX40 agonist ivuxolimab in advanced cancers. Turning to the study itself: People in dose escalation had one of these cancers: hepatocellular carcinoma, melanoma, renal cell or head and neck cancer. Treatment received earlier with anti-PD-1, anti-PD-L1 or anti-CTLA-4 agents was allowed, and more than 30% had some. The study, taken as a whole, reports: More expanded clones were found, on average, in CD8+ than in CD4+ T cells. CD4+ and CD8+ blood T cells expanded clonally by week 6 at 0.1 to 3.0 mg/kg.

Germline V gives CDR1 MDHEN, CDR2 SYDVKM. Trimming took 4 bases from V and 8 from J; bases not matched to a gene: 2. The CDR3 consists of 13 residues. Details on this clone: No antigen is known for it.

Sequencing used immunoSEQ multiplex PCR; TCRdb keeps in-frame clones, though not all of them. The data contain roughly 80,000 clones, 90% of them singletons. This receptor was taken from an adult with an advanced solid tumor such as melanoma, head and neck, liver or kidney cancer. Sequenced material: CD4+ or CD8+ T cells sorted from blood, taken in a trial of the OX40 agonist ivuxolimab. V usage is TRBV28 and J usage is TRBJ2-1; 10 bases fit TRBD2. This chain's CDR3 is CASSSSGRDEQFF. The DNA for the CDR3 is TGTGCCAGCAGTTCTAGCGGGAGAGATGAGCAGTTCTTC. Filled out from reference TRBV28 and TRBJ2-1, the complete variable domain reads DVKVTQSSRYLVKRTGEKVFLECVQDMDHENMFWYRQDPGLGLRLIYFSYDVKMKEKGDIPEGYSVSREKKERFSLILESASTNQTSMYLCASSSSGRDEQFFGPGTRLTVL.